This TCR beta chain emerged from a study of identical twins. This clonotype was detected only a few times. Template switching added a universal primer site, and cDNA bore unique molecular identifiers. TCRdb re-called the 5' RACE reads with MiXCR, one entry per CDR3 protein. The sample yields approximately 630,000 distinct CDR3 sequences, around 7.4% seen once. V dropped 3 bases and J dropped 6; count of bases not matched to a gene: 12. Germline loops: CDR1 MNHEY, CDR2 SVGAGI. The CDR3 is 16 amino acids. A further study also used this sample, focusing on yellow fever vaccine responses in identical twins.

This sequence was found in a woman between 18 and 29 years old in good health. The V call is TRBV6-5, the J call TRBJ2-7; 9 nucleotides agree with TRBD2. Sample: PBMCs. The CDR3 nucleotides read TGTGCCAGCAGTTATACAGTTTATAGCGGGAGTTCCGAGCAGTACTTC. Amino acids: CASSYTVYSGSSEQYF.